A selection of T cell receptor beta chains follows, all from one sample in a study of blood T cell repertoires in COVID-19. Using immunoSEQ multiplex PCR, the repertoire was profiled, and TCRdb retains in-frame clones only, with some absent. The sample contains about 34,000 clones, 85% of which appear only once. The sequenced sample was peripheral blood. The receptor set was obtained from a human donor with acute or convalescent COVID-19. The donor label of this sample is uncertain. Each CDR3 is given with its conserved first and last residue. D genes are given only for firm matches. Size is stated for part of the rows, as once, few or many counts, or as a class when the clone is expanded.

>TRBJ1-6|TRBD1|TRBV11-2|.
TGTGCCAGCAGCCGGGACAGGGGGCCCTCACCCCTCCACTTT
CASSRDRGPSPLHF
>TRBJ1-1|TRBD1|TRBV2|few
TGTGCCAGCAGGGAGGTGCAGGGGGCGGGCACTGAAGCTTTCTTT
CASREVQGAGTEAFF
>TRBJ2-5|.|TRBV30|.
TGTGCCTGCAACAGGGACGTGCAAGAGACCCAGTACTTC
CACNRDVQETQYF
>TRBJ1-1|.|TRBV14|.
TGTGCCAGCAGCAAAGGGGACACGGCGAACACTGAAGCTTTCTTT
CASSKGDTANTEAFF
>TRBJ2-7|TRBD2|TRBV7-2|.
TGTGCCAGCAGCTTAGTTTCGCGGGAGCCCCACGAGCAGTACTTC
CASSLVSREPHEQYF
>TRBJ2-1|.|TRBV21-1|few
TGTGCCAGCAGCAAACGGCTAGCGGGGACACTGCATGAGCAGTTCTTC
CASSKRLAGTLHEQFF
>TRBJ1-1|.|TRBV5-6|.
TGTGCCAGCAGCGTGAGTCCACCGAACACTGAAGCTTTCTTT
CASSVSPPNTEAFF
>TRBJ1-5|.|TRBV7-2|.
TGTGCCAGCAGCCGTAGTAGCAATCAGCCCCAGCATTTT
CASSRSSNQPQHF
>TRBJ1-4|TRBD1|TRBV7-2|.
TGTGCCAGCAGCTTAGGGGGGATGGGGACAGGCGGAGAAAAACTGTTTTTT
CASSLGGMGTGGEKLFF
>TRBJ1-5|.|TRBV2|.
TGTGCCAGCAGTCAGGGTCGGTCTGAACAGCCCCAGCATTTT
CASSQGRSEQPQHF
>TRBJ1-3|TRBD1|TRBV6-5|.
TGTGCCGGGGGGGACAGGGGGATCTCTGGAAACACCATATATTTT
CAGGDRGISGNTIYF
>TRBJ1-6|.|TRBV12-3/TRBV12-4|.
TGTGCCAGCAGTTCCGCAGGGTTGGGACCCCTCCACTTT
CASSSAGLGPLHF
>TRBJ1-2|TRBD1|TRBV18|.
TGTGCCAGCTCTCAGGGGGAGGACTATGGCTACACCTTC
CASSQGEDYGYTF
>TRBJ2-3|TRBD2|TRBV30|.
TGTGCCTGGAGTGTACGTCTGTGGACTAGCGGGGAACGCACAGATACGCAGTATTTT
CAWSVRLWTSGERTDTQYF